The rows below give T cell receptor beta chains drawn from one sample of a study of blood T cell repertoires in COVID-19. TCRdb's table, derived via immunoSEQ multiplex PCR, lists solely in-frame clones and lacks some. Here the sample spans around 88,000 clones, over 70% being singletons. The sequencing sample was made of peripheral blood. All receptors derive from a man in his 60s with acute or convalescent COVID-19. The CDR3 runs from the conserved cysteine through the conserved F or W.

V gene,CDR3 length,J gene,CDR3 protein
TRBV6-2/TRBV6-3,16,TRBJ2-3,CASSAGTSGRTDTQYF
TRBV30,14,TRBJ2-2,CAWRGQGNTGELFF
TRBV3-1/TRBV3-2,12,TRBJ2-5,CASSQVIQTQYF
TRBV6-5,11,TRBJ1-1,CASRQGSKAFF
TRBV25-1,17,TRBJ2-5,CASSELSSGGKQETQYF
TRBV5-1,13,TRBJ2-2,CASSLGETGELFF
TRBV19,19,TRBJ2-7,CASSIGTSGTKLQTYEQYF
TRBV6-2/TRBV6-3,18,TRBJ2-4,CASTPGEREGPAKNIQYF
TRBV29-1,15,TRBJ1-2,CSVERGHQTSYGYTF
TRBV18,15,TRBJ1-1,CASSRGQAMNTEAFF
TRBV19,13,TRBJ2-2,CASATGTARELFF
TRBV30,14,TRBJ2-7,CAWSVRDSTYEQYF
TRBV9,14,TRBJ1-1,CASSRAGQAYEAFF
TRBV10-1,14,TRBJ2-1,CASSDGGSYNEQFF
TRBV7-2,13,TRBJ2-4,CASSLLGSGVQYF
TRBV5-1,13,TRBJ2-3,CASSLDPRDTQYF
TRBV7-6,15,TRBJ2-7,CASSLEAGDSYEQYF
TRBV7-2,14,TRBJ2-1,CASSLAGSYNEQFF
TRBV27,15,TRBJ1-4,CASSLIGPSNEKLFF
TRBV5-4,17,TRBJ2-2,CASSTGTMLGNIGELFF
TRBV13,16,TRBJ2-2,CASSTRTSGSTGELFF
TRBV30,13,TRBJ1-3,CAWSSLFGNTIYF
TRBV7-2,15,TRBJ1-6,CASIRQGGENSPLHF
TRBV9,16,TRBJ2-2,CASSVSGGLYTGELFF
TRBV6-6,16,TRBJ2-7,CASSSRPRDRVYEQYF
TRBV4-1,16,TRBJ2-7,CASSQRFPAGTYEQYF
TRBV24-1,14,TRBJ2-5,CATSDFSGEETQYF
TRBV2,13,TRBJ2-1,CARSGTPYNEQFF
TRBV9,16,TRBJ1-3,CASSQTTANSGNTIYF
TRBV28,13,TRBJ1-2,CASSLGSDYGYTF
TRBV5-8,15,TRBJ2-5,CASSLAGESLETQYF
TRBV19,15,TRBJ2-1,CASSSGSLEMNEQFF
TRBV5-1,16,TRBJ1-2,CASSLASSGRGEGYTF